The TCR beta chain under discussion was sequenced for a study of CD8+ T cells in alopecia areata. Treatment indicated: oral pan-JAK inhibitor, 5-10 mg twice daily. In each case, RNA was isolated and then reverse transcribed into cDNA as the sequencing template. This table comes from immunoSEQ multiplex PCR, and its TCRdb copy is limited to in-frame clones, with some not included. The repertoire holds 75,000 to 80,000 clones, with approximately 66% as singletons. General observations from the study: Treatment with tofacitinib significantly lowered scalp clonality and reduced expanded CD8+ clones among the top 100.

Only a few counts were recorded for this clone. What it recognizes is unknown. Germline values: CDR1 KGHSH, CDR2 LQKENI. Trimming took 3 bases from V and 0 from J, leaving 10 bases between them. This CDR3 region has 15 residues. Sequenced here: CD8+ T cells sorted from blood, sampled at week 24, from a patient treated with tofacitinib. The origin of this receptor is a human donor with alopecia areata. This sequence joins TRBV18 and TRBJ2-3; unclear D gene. As DNA, the CDR3 is TGTGCCAGCTCACCGGCAGAGACTAGCACAGATACGCAGTATTTT. Its protein product is CASSPAETSTDTQYF.